This entry is about one TCR beta chain. The source of the sample is a study of blood T cell repertoires in COVID-19. About the research overall: The United States, Italy and Spain provided the acute and convalescent COVID-19 samples. Nucleic acid was either cDNA or gDNA, and it came from T cells, B-cell-depleted T cells, or PBMCs.

Method: immunoSEQ multiplex PCR; TCRdb's copy keeps in-frame clones and lacks some. The table lists about 90,000 clones, over 75% of them singletons. CDR3 size: 21 residues. The germline V gene has CDR1 LNHDA and CDR2 SQIVND (reference sequence). Between the trimmed V and J ends, which lost 3 bases and 0 bases, there was a span of 26 bases. The V and J genes are TRBV19 and TRBJ2-2; D is possibly TRBD2 (5 bases). Sequenced material: peripheral blood. The TCR comes from a man in his 70s with acute or convalescent COVID-19. The DNA of the CDR3 is TGTGCCAGTAGTATGCTAATACGAGGAGGTCTTTCCCACGCGAACACCGGGGAGCTGTTTTTT. This gives the protein CASSMLIRGGLSHANTGELFF.